What follows are 17 T cell receptor beta chains derived from one specimen sequenced in a study of Graves' ophthalmopathy and Graves' hyperthyroidism. CDR3 regions of TCR beta were amplified from RNA transcripts. The library came from an HTBI-primed first-round RT-PCR and a second-round multiplex PCR. One entry per CDR3 protein, called by TCRdb with MiXCR from the multiplex PCR reads. The table lists about 740,000 distinct CDR3 sequences, roughly 40% of them singletons. Sequences were obtained from peripheral blood. Every receptor here comes from an adult man with Graves' ophthalmopathy.

There are many counts of this clonotype. This chain joins TRBV15 and TRBJ2-5; TRBD2 agrees at 7 bases. Germline CDR1 and CDR2: LNHNV and YYDKDF (reference sequence). There are 15 residues in the CDR3. The ends lost 0 bases at V and 9 bases at J; junction bases unmatched: 10. In nucleotides, the CDR3 is TGTGCCACCAGCAGAGAGGCTGATGGGGGGGGGGCCCAGTACTTC. It specifies CATSREADGGGAQYF.

The table lists this clonotype with many counts. The chain is built from TRBV10-3 and TRBJ2-6; D unclear. CDR1 and CDR2 from the germline V gene are ENHRY and SYGVKD. The CDR3 covers 15 residues. Deletions cut 5 bases from V and 4 bases from J, with 12 bases between. CDR3 sequence reads: CAISPPRSGANVLTF. CDR3 in DNA: TGTGCCATCAGTCCGCCGCGGTCGGGGGCCAACGTCCTGACTTTC.

The V call is TRBV11-2, the J call TRBJ1-4, with 7 bases that match TRBD1. V shed 5 bases, J shed 5 bases, and the junction held 14 bases outside the gene matches. CDR1 is SGHAT, CDR2 FQNNGV, per germline. The CDR3 spans 17 residues. Here the CDR3 reads CASSQVGRTGTNEKLFF. The CDR3 bases are TGTGCCAGCAGCCAAGTCGGGAGGACAGGCACGAATGAAAAACTGTTTTTT.

CDR3 nucleotide sequence: TGCAGTGCGGAGCATGGACAGTACTTC. Its translation is CSAEHGQYF. The chain has TRBV20-1 and TRBJ2-5; D is unclear. The length of the CDR3 is 9 residues. Germline CDR1 and CDR2: DFQATT and SNEGSKA (reference sequence). V shed 6 bases and J shed 11 bases, with 10 bases lying between them.

This clonotype has a count of ten or more. V gene TRBV14 combines with J gene TRBJ1-6; weak D call: TRBD1 (5 bases). With 0 bases removed from V and 15 bases from J, the gap between germline ends came to 12 bases. This CDR3 is 13 amino acids long. Germline V gene sequence: CDR1 SGHDN, CDR2 FVKESK. CDR3 sequence: CASSQDIRGGLHF. CDR3 nucleotide sequence: TGTGCCAGCAGCCAAGATATCCGTGGGGGCCTCCACTTT.

This clonotype has a handful of counts. The genes are TRBV12-3 or TRBV12-4 and TRBJ1-4; possibly TRBD1 for D (5 bases). The CDR3 is 14 amino acids. Trimming left V 4 bases short and J 6 bases short, with 12 bases between. CDR3 bases: TGTGCCAGCAGTTCGGGACGGGTGGATGAAAAACTGTTTTTT. Translation gives CASSSGRVDEKLFF.

This clonotype was counted many times. This chain uses TRBV25-1 with TRBJ2-2; a possible D gene is TRBD2 (5 bases). Germline CDR1 and CDR2: MGHDK and SYGVNS. Trimming cost V 3 bases and J 5 bases, with 13 bases left between them. The CDR3 contains 15 residues. CDR3: CASSDFTSRTGELFF. The CDR3 nucleotides read TGTGCCAGCAGTGATTTCACTAGTCGGACCGGGGAGCTGTTTTTT.

This clonotype was seen many times. The CDR3 DNA reads TGTGCCAGCACCCCGGGACAGGGGACGGAGACCCAGTACTTC. This codes for CASTPGQGTETQYF. J is TRBJ2-5 and V is TRBV2; 10 bases agree with TRBD1. J lost 5 bases, V lost 7 bases, and 7 bases had no gene match. The CDR3 is 14 amino acids. Per germline, CDR1 SNHLY and CDR2 FYNNEI.

The chain employs TRBV7-8 and TRBJ1-4; a weak D match, TRBD1 (5 bases). The germline V gene encodes CDR1 SGHVS and CDR2 FQNEAQ. Between the trimmed V and J ends, which lost 7 bases and 4 bases, there was a span of 16 bases. The CDR3 contains 15 residues. This chain's CDR3 is CASTPGRGSNEKLFF. The CDR3 DNA sequence: TGTGCCAGCACCCCGGGACGGGGCAGTAATGAAAAACTGTTTTTT.

This clonotype has a handful of counts. The chain recombines TRBV7-8 with TRBJ2-7; D is unclear. CDR1 and CDR2 from the germline V gene are SGHVS and FQNEAQ. The V gene lost 3 bases and the J gene lost 3 bases, with 6 bases spanning the gap. This CDR3 contains 12 residues. CDR3: CASSFRIYEQYF. Here the CDR3 DNA reads TGTGCCAGCAGCTTCCGAATCTACGAGCAGTACTTC.

This clonotype has just one count. The chain carries TRBV5-1 and TRBJ2-7, with D uncertain. TRBJ2-1 explains the end of the DNA better; the J call may be wrong. CDR3 length equals 13 residues. CDR1 is SGHRS and CDR2 is YFSETQ in the germline V gene. This CDR3 reads CASSLPAPNEQFF. The CDR3 nucleotides are TGCGCCAGCAGCTTGCCAGCGCCCAATGAGCAGTTCTTC.

With respect to this clonotype: At one end the junction does not follow the germline gene, possibly because of a read error. The gene calls are TRBV10-2 and TRBJ1-3; tentatively, D is TRBD1 (6 bases). Germline V lookup: CDR1 WSHSY, CDR2 SAAADI. The CDR3 loop spans 17 amino acids. The CDR3 DNA is TGTGCCAGCAGTTACCTTCGCGGAGGGGGAAATGGAAACACCATATATTTT. Residues: CASSYLRGGGNGNTIYF.

The chain joins TRBV7-2 to TRBJ2-5; TRBD2 agrees at 12 bases. This CDR3 contains 17 residues. Germline V lookup: CDR1 SGHTA, CDR2 FQGNSA. V gave up 6 bases and J gave up 5 bases; unmatched junction bases: 13. The DNA for the CDR3 is TGTGCCAGCAGGCTACTAGCGGGAGGAGGGACCGGGGAGACCCAGTACTTC. The encoded protein is CASRLLAGGGTGETQYF.

The sample holds a few counts of this clonotype. The chain joins TRBV12-3 or TRBV12-4 to TRBJ2-5; either TRBD1 or TRBD2 may supply D (6 bases each). Trimming took 5 bases from V and 4 from J, leaving 17 bases between them. The CDR3 contains 15 residues. CDR3 residues: CASSPVQGRGETQYF. The CDR3 DNA reads as TGTGCCAGCAGTCCAGTCCAGGGGCGGGGAGAGACCCAGTACTTC.

Many counts were recorded for this clonotype. The V gene is TRBV20-1, the J gene TRBJ2-7, with 11 bases that match TRBD2. The CDR3 sequence is 15 residues long. The germline CDR1 and CDR2 sequences are DFQATT and SNEGSKA (reference sequence). V shed 1 base, J shed 4 bases, and the junction held 6 bases outside the gene matches. For the CDR3, the DNA is TGCAGTGCTAGAGGATCTAGCGGGAGGTTTTACGAGCAGTACTTC. This encodes CSARGSSGRFYEQYF.

The V gene is TRBV7-2, the J gene TRBJ1-1, with D perhaps TRBD1 (5 bases). Trimming left V 3 bases short and J 8 bases short, with 13 bases between. Germline lookup yields CDR1 SGHTA and CDR2 FQGNSA. CDR3 size: 13 residues. CDR3 bases: TGTGCCAGCAGCTTGCTGAGGGGCCCCGAAGCTTTCTTT. As protein: CASSLLRGPEAFF.

The sample holds a few counts of this clonotype. The J gene is TRBJ2-7, the V gene TRBV10-3; D is unclear. The germline gives CDR1 ENHRY, CDR2 SYGVKD. Trimming pared 4 bases from V and 0 bases from J, leaving 4 bases between. This CDR3 is 12 amino acids long. CDR3 DNA sequence: TGTGCCATCAGTGTGAGCTCCTACGAGCAGTACTTC. This sequence encodes CAISVSSYEQYF.